A single sample gave rise to the 29 T cell receptor beta chains below, sequenced in a study of beta chain features in type 1 diabetes. The investigators reverse transcribed all of the isolated RNA, so they sequenced expressed TCRB transcripts. Profiled with immunoSEQ multiplex PCR; TCRdb holds only in-frame clones, not every one. The data show 350,000 or so clones, around a fifth seen once. The sequenced sample consisted of naive CD4+ T cells from blood. Source of these receptors: a woman between 18 and 29 years old in good health.

This clone was found a few times. The chain links TRBV14 to TRBJ1-1, with 10 positions matching TRBD1. The germline gives CDR1 SGHDN, CDR2 FVKESK. J was trimmed by 7 bases and V by 6 bases; bases with no gene match: 2. The CDR3 has 12 residues. The CDR3 nucleotides read TGTGCCAGCAGGGGACAGGGGAATGAAGCTTTCTTT. Translating gives CASRGQGNEAFF.

This clone turned up a few times. The V call is TRBV5-1, the J call TRBJ1-6, with 8 nucleotides matching TRBD1. Trimming at V came to 5 bases and at J to 5 bases, leaving 3 bases not matched to a gene. Per germline, CDR1 SGHRS and CDR2 YFSETQ. The CDR3 has 14 residues. CDR3 sequence: CASRDRVDNSPLHF. The CDR3, as DNA: TGCGCCAGCAGGGACAGGGTGGATAATTCACCCCTCCACTTT.

This clone was observed a few times. V gene TRBV25-1 combines with J gene TRBJ1-2; weak D call: TRBD1 (5 bases). The germline CDR1 and CDR2 sequences are MGHDK and SYGVNS. The CDR3 consists of 14 residues. V lost 5 bases and J lost 2, with 12 bases in between. CDR3: CASSHPGENYGYTF. CDR3 coding DNA: TGTGCCAGCAGTCACCCGGGGGAAAACTATGGCTACACCTTC.

This clone has only a few counts. The genes are TRBV7-9 and TRBJ1-3, with D perhaps matching TRBD1 (6 bases). This CDR3 is built from 16 residues. V dropped 4 bases and J dropped 0 bases, with 13 bases sitting between them. Per germline, CDR1 SEHNR and CDR2 FQNEAQ (reference sequence). This CDR3 reads CASSSRTDSSGNTIYF. The CDR3 DNA sequence: TGTGCCAGCAGCTCCCGGACAGACAGCTCTGGAAACACCATATATTTT.

This clone has more than one count but fewer than ten. The chain has TRBV5-6 and TRBJ1-2; tentatively, D is TRBD1 (6 bases). Trimming took off 0 bases at V and 4 bases at J, with 16 bases between the two ends. CDR3 size: 16 residues. In germline, CDR1 is SGHDT, CDR2 YYEEEE. CDR3 loop: CASSLERGGFSYGYTF. DNA of the CDR3: TGTGCCAGCAGCTTGGAACGGGGGGGCTTCTCCTATGGCTACACCTTC.

V usage is TRBV7-9 and J usage is TRBJ2-5; TRBD2 aligns across 16 bases. Per germline, CDR1 SEHNR and CDR2 FQNEAQ (reference sequence). J lost 5 bases, V lost 1 base, and 10 bases had no gene match. The CDR3 runs 19 residues. CDR3 in DNA: TGTGCCAGCAGCTTAGTTTCGGGGACTAGCGGGAGGGCCGGGGAGACCCAGTACTTC. Protein: CASSLVSGTSGRAGETQYF. Full variable domain (remainder filled in from reference TRBV7-9 and TRBJ2-5): DTGVSQNPRHKITKRGQNVTFRCDPISEHNRLYWYRQTLGQGPEFLTYFQNEAQLEKSRLLSDRFSAERPKGSFSTLEIQRTEQGDSAMYLCASSLVSGTSGRAGETQYFGPGTRLLVL.

J is TRBJ2-1 and V is TRBV12-5, with TRBD2 matching 7 bases. The CDR3 sequence is 16 residues long. J lost 1 base, V lost 3 bases, and 6 bases had no gene match. The germline V gene encodes CDR1 LGHNT and CDR2 FRNRAP. The CDR3 sequence is CASGFPGGGSYNEQFF. For the CDR3, the DNA is TGTGCTAGTGGTTTCCCTGGCGGGGGATCCTACAATGAGCAGTTCTTC. Looking up the rest from reference TRBV12-5 and TRBJ2-1 gives the full variable domain: DARVTQTPRHKVTEMGQEVTMRCQPILGHNTVFWYRQTMMQGLELLAYFRNRAPLDDSGMPKDRFSAEMPDATLATLKIQPSEPRDSAVYFCASGFPGGGSYNEQFFGPGTRLTVL.

The DNA for the CDR3 is TGTGCCAGTAGTCAGACAGGTACGAACTATGGCTACACCTTC. It specifies CASSQTGTNYGYTF. The rearrangement joins TRBV19 to TRBJ1-2; a weak D match, TRBD1 (6 bases). Germline lookup yields CDR1 LNHDA and CDR2 SQIVND (reference sequence). V was trimmed by 5 bases and J by 2 bases, leaving 12 bases between them. The CDR3 length is 14 residues.

V is TRBV7-3 and J is TRBJ1-1, with D possibly being TRBD1 (6 bases). The CDR3 length is 13 residues. Germline V gene lookup returns CDR1 SGHTA and CDR2 FQGTGA. V lost 6 bases and J 3 bases, leaving 11 bases between the germline ends. Written as DNA, the CDR3 is TGTGCCAGCAGTTTGGACAGCTACACTGAAGCTTTCTTT. Encoded protein: CASSLDSYTEAFF.

This clone has a handful of counts. The chain has TRBV9 and TRBJ2-1; 10 bases line up with TRBD2. Germline CDR1 SGDLS, CDR2 YYNGEE. The CDR3 contains 16 residues. With 0 bases clipped from V and 8 bases from J, the junction kept 8 bases outside the gene matches. As DNA, the CDR3 is TGTGCCAGCAGCGTAGAGGCTAGCGGGGGTTTGTATGAGCAGTTCTTC. This encodes CASSVEASGGLYEQFF. The full variable domain, with the rest looked up from reference TRBV9 and TRBJ2-1, is DSGVTQTPKHLITATGQRVTLRCSPRSGDLSVYWYQQSLDQGLQFLIQYYNGEERAKGNILERFSAQQFPDLHSELNLSSLELGDSALYFCASSVEASGGLYEQFFGPGTRLTVL.

The V call is TRBV18, the J call TRBJ2-3, with D unclear. The CDR3 contains 13 residues. From germline, CDR1 is KGHSH and CDR2 LQKENI. V lost 5 bases to trimming and J lost 4 bases, with 10 bases between them. CDR3 loop: CASSAAVPDTQYF. CDR3 DNA: TGTGCCAGCTCAGCGGCAGTACCAGATACGCAGTATTTT.

Here the CDR3 reads CASSVGGASGRQETQYF. The CDR3 DNA reads TGTGCCAGCAGCGTAGGAGGGGCTAGCGGAAGACAAGAGACCCAGTACTTC. The V gene is TRBV9, the J gene TRBJ2-5, with 7 nucleotides matching TRBD2. CDR3 size: 17 residues. The germline gives CDR1 SGDLS, CDR2 YYNGEE. The V and J ends lost 0 bases and 2 bases, in that order; junction bases with no gene match: 10.

This clone was seen a handful of times. The chain uses TRBV6-5 and TRBJ2-7; D remains ambiguous. This CDR3 is 11 amino acids long. CDR1 is MNHEY and CDR2 is SVGAGI in the germline V gene. V was trimmed by 6 bases and J by 2 bases, leaving 5 bases between them. The chain's CDR3 is CASRDTYEQYF. DNA for the CDR3: TGTGCCAGCAGAGACACCTACGAGCAGTACTTC.

To note about this clone: Germline is not matched at one junction end, which may reflect a read error. The chain has TRBV29-1 and TRBJ1-1, with TRBD1 matching 7 bases. Germline CDR1 and CDR2: SQVTM and ANQGSEA. This CDR3 region has 12 residues. CDR3 protein: CSVEDGTASRNF. The DNA of the CDR3 is TGCAGCGTTGAAGATGGGACAGCATCTAGGAACTTT. The full variable domain, in which reference TRBV29-1 and TRBJ1-1 provide the parts outside the CDR3, is SAVISQKPSRDICQRGTSLTIQCQVDSQVTMMFWYRQQPGQSLTLIATANQGSEATYESGFVIDKFPISRPNLTFSTLTVSNMSPEDSSIYLCSVEDGTASRNFGQGTRLTVV.

Only a few counts were recorded for this clone. The gene calls are TRBV7-2 and TRBJ2-4; TRBD1 is a possible D gene (7 bases). Germline-derived CDR1 and CDR2 are SGHTA and FQGNSA. This CDR3 region has 15 residues. V shed 1 base and J shed 6 bases, with 13 bases lying between them. The CDR3 here is CASSLGGTVGNIQYF. CDR3 coding DNA: TGTGCCAGCAGCTTAGGCGGGACAGTAGGAAACATTCAGTACTTC.

This clone has a single count. CDR3 coding DNA: TGTGCCAGCAGCACGACAGGGGAAGAGACCCAGTACTTC. It translates to CASSTTGEETQYF. The chain combines TRBV9 with TRBJ2-5; 8 bases agree with TRBD1. Germline CDR1 is SGDLS and CDR2 is YYNGEE. With 4 bases clipped from V and 3 bases from J, the junction kept 2 bases outside the gene matches. This CDR3 contains 13 residues. Using reference TRBV9 and TRBJ2-5 for the parts outside the CDR3, the full variable domain is DSGVTQTPKHLITATGQRVTLRCSPRSGDLSVYWYQQSLDQGLQFLIQYYNGEERAKGNILERFSAQQFPDLHSELNLSSLELGDSALYFCASSTTGEETQYFGPGTRLLVL.

The chain recombines TRBV7-9 with TRBJ2-6, with 7 positions matching TRBD1. J was trimmed by 2 bases and V by 7 bases; bases with no gene match: 8. Germline CDR1 SEHNR, CDR2 FQNEAQ (reference sequence). The CDR3 contains 16 residues. For the CDR3, the DNA is TGTGCCAGCAAAGAGGGGGCCCAGCCTGGGGCCAACGTCCTGACTTTC. This sequence encodes CASKEGAQPGANVLTF.

This clone was counted between two and nine times. J is TRBJ1-1 and V is TRBV7-9, with D unclear. Germline CDR1 reads SEHNR; CDR2 reads FQNEAQ (reference sequence). Trimming stripped 6 bases from V and 5 bases from J, with 10 bases between. The CDR3 contains 12 residues. The CDR3 sequence: CASSNTETEAFF. The DNA of the CDR3 is TGTGCCAGCAGTAATACCGAGACTGAAGCTTTCTTT.

This clone was seen a handful of times. The chain has TRBV2 and TRBJ2-2; D uncertain. Germline V CDR1 and CDR2: SNHLY, FYNNEI. Deletions cut 7 bases from V and 1 base from J, with 13 bases between. This CDR3 has 15 residues. The CDR3 region is CASTELAVNTGELFF. The CDR3 DNA sequence: TGTGCCAGCACCGAACTGGCGGTGAACACCGGGGAGCTGTTTTTT.

This chain joins TRBV11-2 and TRBJ2-5, with 7 bases lining up with TRBD2. Germline V gene sequence: CDR1 SGHAT, CDR2 FQNNGV. The CDR3 loop spans 13 amino acids. The V segment lost 7 bases and the J segment 5 bases; nucleotides outside the gene matches: 7. CDR3 loop: CASTPGGFETQYF. CDR3 sequence (DNA): TGTGCCAGCACCCCGGGGGGATTTGAGACCCAGTACTTC.

The chain has TRBV29-1 and TRBJ2-7; 8 bases are a match to TRBD1. V trimming: 7 bases; J trimming: 6 bases; junction bases outside the gene matches: 20. The CDR3 runs 16 residues. CDR1 SQVTM and CDR2 ANQGSEA come from the germline V gene. The CDR3 here is CSATITMGTGRGEQYF. The CDR3 nucleotides are TGCAGCGCGACGATAACTATGGGGACAGGCAGAGGCGAGCAGTACTTC.

This clone was seen only a few times. The chain has TRBV19 and TRBJ2-2, with 7 bases lining up with TRBD2. Germline CDR1 and CDR2: LNHDA and SQIVND (reference sequence). Germline trimming cut 4 bases from V and 4 bases from J; bases unmatched to any gene: 3. CDR3 length: 14 residues. CDR3: CASSRDYFTGELFF. CDR3 nucleotides: TGTGCCAGTAGTAGGGACTATTTCACCGGGGAGCTGTTTTTT.

There are a few counts of this clone. This chain connects TRBV5-1 to TRBJ2-2, with TRBD1 as a possible D gene (6 bases). V lost 3 bases and J lost 4, with 13 bases in between. The germline V gene has CDR1 SGHRS and CDR2 YFSETQ. The CDR3 length is 15 residues. The CDR3 nucleotides are TGCGCCAGCAGCTCAGCCGGGACAATCACCGGGGAGCTGTTTTTT. Residues: CASSSAGTITGELFF.

The table lists this clone with a few counts. This chain links TRBV4-2 with TRBJ1-2, with TRBD1 matching over 8 bases. Trimming cost V 2 bases and J 6 bases; bases outside gene matches: 2. The CDR3 has 13 amino acids. Germline CDR1 reads LGHNA; CDR2 reads YNFKEQ. This CDR3 reads CASSQLTGDGYTF. The CDR3 region has the DNA TGTGCCAGCAGCCAATTGACAGGGGATGGCTACACCTTC.

This clone has only a few counts. This chain links TRBV25-1 with TRBJ2-7; no definite D call. This CDR3 has 11 amino acids. CDR1 and CDR2 from the germline V gene are MGHDK and SYGVNS. Deletions cut 1 base from V and 7 bases from J, with 5 bases between. The CDR3 sequence: CASSEFYEQYF. CDR3 DNA: TGTGCCAGCAGTGAATTCTATGAGCAGTACTTC.

This rearrangement joins TRBV21-1 to TRBJ1-5. TRBV21-1 is termed a pseudogene. The CDR3 has 14 residues. CDR3 bases: TGTGCCAGCAGCAACCTCTTGAGCAATCAGCCCCAGCATTTT. It specifies CASSNLLSNQPQHF.

V usage is TRBV5-1 and J usage is TRBJ2-1, with 8 bases fitting TRBD1. J was trimmed by 9 bases and V by 0 bases; bases with no gene match: 8. Per the germline V gene, CDR1 is SGHRS and CDR2 is YFSETQ. The CDR3 spans 15 residues. The CDR3 bases are TGCGCCAGCAGCTTGGAAGGACAGGGCCTCGCTGAGCAGTTCTTC. It specifies CASSLEGQGLAEQFF.

This clone was seen a handful of times. The chain joins TRBV4-2 to TRBJ2-4; TRBD1 matches at 10 bases. Germline loops: CDR1 LGHNA, CDR2 YNFKEQ. Losses at the gene ends were 3 bases for V and 7 bases for J; bases not matched to a gene: 12. CDR3 size: 17 residues. The CDR3 loop is CASSHPPGQGIENIQYF. CDR3 sequence (DNA): TGTGCCAGCAGCCATCCCCCGGGACAGGGGATTGAGAACATTCAGTACTTC.

Ten or more counts support this clone. In the same sample, other DNA sequences code for this CDR3. This chain joins TRBV30 and TRBJ1-2, with D possibly matching TRBD1 (5 bases). Per germline, CDR1 GTSNPN and CDR2 SVGIG (reference sequence). The CDR3 covers 12 residues. V was clipped by 0 bases and J by 5 bases, with 7 bases between them. The CDR3 DNA reads TGTGCCTGGAGTGTTTCAGGGTATGGCTACACCTTC. Amino acids: CAWSVSGYGYTF.